A selection of T cell receptor beta chains follows, all from one sample in a study of naive and memory T cell subsets. MiXCR, run by TCRdb on the UMI-ligation and nested PCR reads, gives a single entry per CDR3 protein. Of several hundred distinct CDR3 sequences listed, nearly 5.5% are singletons. Sample: skin, taken from a tuberculin skin test site or a saline-injected site (not recorded which). Receptors originate from an adult in good health. CDR3s include the opening cysteine and the closing phenylalanine or tryptophan.

j_call,v_call,cdr3_aa
TRBJ2-3,TRBV29-1,CSVTLGHQSTDTQYF
TRBJ1-5,TRBV12-3/TRBV12-4,CASSPLTALGDQPQHF
TRBJ1-5,TRBV7-7,CASSLAARRGGQPQHF
TRBJ1-2,TRBV15,CATSRVGSGYGYTF
TRBJ1-1,TRBV15,CATSRFTQGLDTEAFF
TRBJ2-1,TRBV9,CASSVAGTSGRNEQFF
TRBJ2-7,TRBV5-1,CASSHGTSGTQNFSYEQYF
TRBJ1-6,TRBV29-1,CSVGQGYNSPLHF
TRBJ1-1,TRBV24-1,CATSDRANFGAFF
TRBJ2-5,TRBV4-1,CASSPRARSLEETQYF
TRBJ2-7,TRBV18,CASSPLPSYEQYF
TRBJ2-1,TRBV7-3,CASSPTPAAQLQFF
TRBJ2-1,TRBV4-3,CASSQDLGGSYNEQFF
TRBJ2-2,TRBV28,CASSLGQTNTGELFF
TRBJ1-1,TRBV20-1,CSASLGPNTEAFF
TRBJ1-2,TRBV7-8,CASSLDPTDPRGYTF
TRBJ2-2,TRBV6-6,CASSYSAPNTGELFF
TRBJ2-1,TRBV2,CASRAGGAYNEQFF
TRBJ2-1,TRBV9,CASSPHPSSYNEQFF
TRBJ1-5,TRBV4-1,CASSQDLNRRQPQHF
TRBJ2-7,TRBV10-3,CAISESGQAYEQYF
TRBJ1-1,TRBV2,CASSEGLGTGRGNTEAFF
TRBJ2-5,TRBV4-3,CASSQSLAQETQYF
TRBJ2-1,TRBV6-2/TRBV6-3,CASSYWESYNEQFF
TRBJ2-1,TRBV20-1,CSANAPSEQFF
TRBJ2-7,TRBV29-1,CSVQGHRYEQYF
TRBJ2-7,TRBV20-1,CSARDPRQGTYEQYF
TRBJ1-1,TRBV20-1,CSASSPGVPEAFF
TRBJ2-1,TRBV7-2,CASSPGTSPYNEQFF
TRBJ2-7,TRBV28,CASSLHLAGLSYEQYF
TRBJ2-1,TRBV20-1,CSASGREWDSYNEQFF
TRBJ2-3,TRBV20-1,CSARAGGDTQYF
TRBJ2-7,TRBV9,CASSVEAGVGEQYF
TRBJ2-5,TRBV28,CASRRPVLQETQYF
TRBJ2-1,TRBV11-2,CASSLDHLEVAVLWFF
TRBJ2-1,TRBV28,CASSSDRSITYNEQFF
TRBJ2-1,TRBV7-9,CASSPGARLTDEQFF
TRBJ2-7,TRBV6-2/TRBV6-3,CASSYSRGRTGKSYEQYF
TRBJ2-2,TRBV3-1,CASSQDDFGSRHTGELFF
TRBJ2-2,TRBV29-1,CSVDSGFTGELFF
TRBJ2-3,TRBV5-4,CASSTRLAGWKSTDTQYF
TRBJ2-2,TRBV24-1,CATSDENRDTGELFF
TRBJ2-7,TRBV29-1,CSASGRGLRVDEQYF
TRBJ2-7,TRBV7-6,CASSLAATGTYEQYF
TRBJ1-5,TRBV19,CASSIQGAQPQHF
TRBJ2-5,TRBV12-3/TRBV12-4,CASSYGTIQETQYF
TRBJ1-1,TRBV6-5,CASTPLGAGGTEAFF
TRBJ2-5,TRBV7-8,CARSPLMGIGETQYF
TRBJ2-1,TRBV7-2,CASSSGQGGYNEQFF
TRBJ1-1,TRBV7-2,CASSKDGGSTEAFF
TRBJ2-3,TRBV6-4,CASSVVAGEGDTQYF
TRBJ2-4,TRBV27,CASSIQGNGIQYF
TRBJ1-1,TRBV20-1,CSAIPQIEAFF
TRBJ1-1,TRBV5-1,CASSSLQGHPTWAFF
TRBJ2-5,TRBV6-6,CASSYSSNLQGLETQYF
TRBJ1-1,TRBV29-1,CSVDEQGAGGAFF
TRBJ2-2,TRBV11-3,CASSLRDPGELFF
TRBJ2-7,TRBV5-1,CASSLTGGGYEQYF
TRBJ1-1,TRBV12-3/TRBV12-4,CASSFRNTEAFF
TRBJ2-1,TRBV20-1,CSASFGRAAEQFF